Each of the 2 T cell receptor beta chains below was sequenced from the same sample in a study of TET2 disruption in CD19-targeted CAR T cells. Their antigen targets remain unknown. Generated by immunoSEQ multiplex PCR, the TCRdb table keeps only in-frame clones and is missing some. Its table records some 2,100 clones. As for treatment: autologous CTL019 cells: CD19 CAR with 4-1BB and CD3 zeta domains. Sequences were derived from CD8+ T cells sorted from cultured blood T cells, sampled for CD19 CAR T cell therapy. Every receptor here comes from a man aged 65-85 years with chronic lymphocytic leukemia.

This clone is identified as medium-sized from frequency. With the read ending 3 residues before the CDR3 end, the germline J gene is used to fill in that end. The chain couples TRBV6-1 to TRBJ2-7; TRBD1 agrees at 7 bases. Germline CDR1 and CDR2: MNHNS and SASEGT. V trimming: 1 base; J trimming: 2 bases; junction bases outside the gene matches: 5. The CDR3 contains 15 residues. This chain's CDR3 is CASSEEGTAPYEQYF. The part of the CDR3 DNA that was read is TGTGCCAGCAGTGAAGAGGGGACAGCCCCCTACGAG.

Note on this clone: The read halts 3 residues ahead of the CDR3 end, with the missing end drawn from the germline J gene. The V and J genes are TRBV7-8 and TRBJ1-2, with D possibly matching TRBD1 (5 bases). CDR3 length: 13 residues. Germline lookup yields CDR1 SGHVS and CDR2 FQNEAQ. The CDR3 bases that were read are TGTGCCAGCAGCTTACCTGACAGCTACGAC. Translation: CASSLPDSYD. Given in full, the CDR3 is CASSLPDSYDYTF.